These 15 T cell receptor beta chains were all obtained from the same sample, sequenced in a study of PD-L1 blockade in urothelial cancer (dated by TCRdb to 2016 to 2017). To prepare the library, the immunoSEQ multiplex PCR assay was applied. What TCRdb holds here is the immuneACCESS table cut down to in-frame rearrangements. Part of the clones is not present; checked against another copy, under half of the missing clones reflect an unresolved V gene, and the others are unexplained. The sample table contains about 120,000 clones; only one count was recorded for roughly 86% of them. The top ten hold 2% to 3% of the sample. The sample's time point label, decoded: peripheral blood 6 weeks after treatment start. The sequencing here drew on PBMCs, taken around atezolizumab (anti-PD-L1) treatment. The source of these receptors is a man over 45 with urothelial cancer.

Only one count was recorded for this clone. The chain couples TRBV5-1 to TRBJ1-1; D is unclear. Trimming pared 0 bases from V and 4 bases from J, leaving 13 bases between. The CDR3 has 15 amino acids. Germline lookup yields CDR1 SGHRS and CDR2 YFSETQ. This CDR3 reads CASSLVLGSGTEAFF. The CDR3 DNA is TGCGCCAGCAGCTTGGTGCTAGGGAGCGGCACTGAAGCTTTCTTT.

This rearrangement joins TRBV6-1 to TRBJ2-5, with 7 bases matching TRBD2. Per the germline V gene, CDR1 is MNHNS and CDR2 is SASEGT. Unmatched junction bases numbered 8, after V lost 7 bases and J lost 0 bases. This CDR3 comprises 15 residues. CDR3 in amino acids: CASKTLGGNQETQYF. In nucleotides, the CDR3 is TGTGCCAGCAAGACGTTGGGAGGGAACCAAGAGACCCAGTACTTC.

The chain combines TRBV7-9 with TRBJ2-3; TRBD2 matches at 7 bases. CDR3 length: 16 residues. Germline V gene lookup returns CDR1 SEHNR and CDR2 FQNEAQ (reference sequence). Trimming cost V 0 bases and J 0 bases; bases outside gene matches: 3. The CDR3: CASSLAGSGSTDTQYF. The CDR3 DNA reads TGTGCCAGCAGCTTAGCGGGTAGCGGGAGCACAGATACGCAGTATTTT.

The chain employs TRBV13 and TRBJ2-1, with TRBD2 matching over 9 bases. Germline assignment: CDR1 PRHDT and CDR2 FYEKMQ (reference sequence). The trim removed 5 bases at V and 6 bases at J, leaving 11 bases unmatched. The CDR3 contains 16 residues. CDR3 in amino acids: CASSPAGGRARNEQFF. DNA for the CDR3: TGTGCCAGCAGCCCCGCGGGGGGGAGGGCCCGCAATGAGCAGTTCTTC.

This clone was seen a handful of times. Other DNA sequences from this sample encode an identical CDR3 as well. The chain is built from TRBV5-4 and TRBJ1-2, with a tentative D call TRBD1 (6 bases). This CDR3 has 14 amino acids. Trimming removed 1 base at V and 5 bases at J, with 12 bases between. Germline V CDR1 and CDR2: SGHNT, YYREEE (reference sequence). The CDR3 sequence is CASSLSIGQYGYTF. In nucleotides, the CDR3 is TGTGCCAGCAGCTTGTCAATCGGACAGTATGGCTACACCTTC.

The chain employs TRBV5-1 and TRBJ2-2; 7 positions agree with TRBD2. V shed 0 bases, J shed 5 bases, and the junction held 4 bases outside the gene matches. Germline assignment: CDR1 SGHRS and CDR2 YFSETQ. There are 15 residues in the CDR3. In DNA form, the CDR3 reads TGCGCCAGCAGCTTGGCCTTGGGGGGGACCGGGGAGCTGTTTTTT. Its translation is CASSLALGGTGELFF. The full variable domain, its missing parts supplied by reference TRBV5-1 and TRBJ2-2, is KAGVTQTPRYLIKTRGQQVTLSCSPISGHRSVSWYQQTPGQGLQFLFEYFSETQRNKGNFPGRFSGRQFSNSRSEMNVSTLELGDSALYLCASSLALGGTGELFFGEGSRLTVL.

The CDR3 DNA sequence: TGTGCCAGCAGCCTGACAGGGGGCTCTGAAAAACTGTTTTTT. This translates into CASSLTGGSEKLFF. The J gene is TRBJ1-4, the V gene TRBV7-9; 10 bases are shared with TRBD1. V trimming: 5 bases; J trimming: 7 bases; junction bases outside the gene matches: 4. CDR3 length: 14 amino acids. Germline V gene data show CDR1 as SEHNR and CDR2 as FQNEAQ (reference sequence).

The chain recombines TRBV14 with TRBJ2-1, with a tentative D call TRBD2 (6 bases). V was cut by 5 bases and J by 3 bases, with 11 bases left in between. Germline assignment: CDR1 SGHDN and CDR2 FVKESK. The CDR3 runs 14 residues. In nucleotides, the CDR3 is TGTGCCAGCAGCGTGACTAGTCACTACAATGAGCAGTTCTTC. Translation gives CASSVTSHYNEQFF. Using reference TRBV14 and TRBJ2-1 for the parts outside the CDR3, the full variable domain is EAGVTQFPSHSVIEKGQTVTLRCDPISGHDNLYWYRRVMGKEIKFLLHFVKESKQDESGMPNNRFLAERTGGTYSTLKVQPAELEDSGVYFCASSVTSHYNEQFFGPGTRLTVL.

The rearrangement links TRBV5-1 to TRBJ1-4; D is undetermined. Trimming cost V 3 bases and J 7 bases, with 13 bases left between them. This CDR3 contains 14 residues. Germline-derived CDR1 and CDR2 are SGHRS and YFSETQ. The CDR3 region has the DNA TGCGCCAGCAGCTCCTCCGGCGGAGGTGAAAAACTGTTTTTT. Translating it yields CASSSSGGGEKLFF.

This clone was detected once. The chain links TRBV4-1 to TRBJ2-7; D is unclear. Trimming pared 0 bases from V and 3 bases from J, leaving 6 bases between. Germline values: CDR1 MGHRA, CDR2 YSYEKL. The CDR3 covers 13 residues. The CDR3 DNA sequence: TGCGCCAGCAGCCAAGAGTTGAGCTACGAGCAGTACTTC. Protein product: CASSQELSYEQYF.

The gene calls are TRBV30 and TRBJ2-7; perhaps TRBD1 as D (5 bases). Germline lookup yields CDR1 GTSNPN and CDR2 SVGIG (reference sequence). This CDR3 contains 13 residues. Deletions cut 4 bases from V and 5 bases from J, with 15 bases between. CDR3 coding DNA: TGTGCCTGGACCCAGGGAAGAGTCCACGAGCAGTACTTC. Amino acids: CAWTQGRVHEQYF.

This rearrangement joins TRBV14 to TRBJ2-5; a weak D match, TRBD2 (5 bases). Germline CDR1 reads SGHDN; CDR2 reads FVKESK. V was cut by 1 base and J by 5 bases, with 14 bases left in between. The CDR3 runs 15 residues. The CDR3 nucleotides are TGTGCCAGCAGCCAAGGAAGAGGGAAGTACGAGACCCAGTACTTC. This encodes CASSQGRGKYETQYF.

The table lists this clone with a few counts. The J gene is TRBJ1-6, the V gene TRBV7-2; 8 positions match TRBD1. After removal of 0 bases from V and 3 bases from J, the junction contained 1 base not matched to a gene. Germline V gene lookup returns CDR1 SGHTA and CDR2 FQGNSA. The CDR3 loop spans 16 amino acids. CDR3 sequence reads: CASSLAGQGYNSPLHF. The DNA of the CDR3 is TGTGCCAGCAGCTTAGCCGGACAGGGCTATAATTCACCCCTCCACTTT.

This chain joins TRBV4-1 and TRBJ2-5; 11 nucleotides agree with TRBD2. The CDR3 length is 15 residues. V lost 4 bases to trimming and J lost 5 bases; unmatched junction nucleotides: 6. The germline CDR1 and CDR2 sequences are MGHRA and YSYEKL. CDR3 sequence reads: CASSLAGGVLETQYF. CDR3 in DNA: TGCGCCAGCAGCCTAGCGGGAGGGGTCTTGGAGACCCAGTACTTC.

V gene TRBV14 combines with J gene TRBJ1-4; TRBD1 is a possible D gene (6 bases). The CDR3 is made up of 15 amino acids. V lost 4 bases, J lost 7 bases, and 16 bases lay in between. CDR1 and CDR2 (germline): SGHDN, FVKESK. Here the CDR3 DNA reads TGTGCCAGCAGCCTCCACAGGGATCGGATTGAAAAACTGTTTTTT. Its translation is CASSLHRDRIEKLFF. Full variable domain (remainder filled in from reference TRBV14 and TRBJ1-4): EAGVTQFPSHSVIEKGQTVTLRCDPISGHDNLYWYRRVMGKEIKFLLHFVKESKQDESGMPNNRFLAERTGGTYSTLKVQPAELEDSGVYFCASSLHRDRIEKLFFGSGTQLSVL.